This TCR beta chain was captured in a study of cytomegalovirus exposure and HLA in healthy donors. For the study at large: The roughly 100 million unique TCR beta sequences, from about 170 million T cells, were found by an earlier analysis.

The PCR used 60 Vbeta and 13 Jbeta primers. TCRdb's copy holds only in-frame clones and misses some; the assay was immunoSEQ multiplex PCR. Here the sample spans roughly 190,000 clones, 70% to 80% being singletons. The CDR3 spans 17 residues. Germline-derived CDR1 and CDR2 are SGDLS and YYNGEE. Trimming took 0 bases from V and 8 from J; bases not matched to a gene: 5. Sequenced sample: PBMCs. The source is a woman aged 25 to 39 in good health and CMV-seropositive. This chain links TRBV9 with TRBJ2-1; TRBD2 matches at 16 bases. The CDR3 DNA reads TGTGCCAGCAGCGTAGTTGGGACTAGCGGGAGGGCGGATGAGCAGTTCTTC. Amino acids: CASSVVGTSGRADEQFF.